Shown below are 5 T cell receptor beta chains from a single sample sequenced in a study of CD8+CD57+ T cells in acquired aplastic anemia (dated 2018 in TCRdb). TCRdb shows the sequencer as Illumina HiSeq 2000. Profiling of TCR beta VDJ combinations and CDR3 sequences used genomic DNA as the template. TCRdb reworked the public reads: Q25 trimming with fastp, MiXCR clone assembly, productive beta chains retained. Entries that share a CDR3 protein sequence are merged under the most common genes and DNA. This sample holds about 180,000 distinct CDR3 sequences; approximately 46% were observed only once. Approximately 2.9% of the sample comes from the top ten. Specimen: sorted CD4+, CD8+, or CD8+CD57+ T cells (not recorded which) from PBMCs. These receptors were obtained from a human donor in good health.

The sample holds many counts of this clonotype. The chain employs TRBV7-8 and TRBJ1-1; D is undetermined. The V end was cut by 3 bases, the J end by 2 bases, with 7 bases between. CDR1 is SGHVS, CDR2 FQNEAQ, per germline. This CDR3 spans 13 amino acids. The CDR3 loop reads CASSFELNTEAFF. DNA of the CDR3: TGTGCCAGCAGCTTTGAACTAAACACTGAAGCTTTCTTT.

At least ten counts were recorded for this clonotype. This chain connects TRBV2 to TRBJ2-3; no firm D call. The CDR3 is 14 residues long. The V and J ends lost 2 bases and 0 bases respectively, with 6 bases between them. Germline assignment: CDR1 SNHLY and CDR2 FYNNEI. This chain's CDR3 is CASSEKLSTDTQYF. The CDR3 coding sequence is TGTGCCAGCAGTGAAAAGCTGAGCACAGATACGCAGTATTTT.

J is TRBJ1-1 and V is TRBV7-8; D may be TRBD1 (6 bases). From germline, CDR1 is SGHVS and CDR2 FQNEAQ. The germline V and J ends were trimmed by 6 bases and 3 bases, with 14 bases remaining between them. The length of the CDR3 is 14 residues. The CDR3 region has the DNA TGTGCCAGCAGGGGCGGGGGCTACTACACTGAAGCTTTCTTT. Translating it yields CASRGGGYYTEAFF.

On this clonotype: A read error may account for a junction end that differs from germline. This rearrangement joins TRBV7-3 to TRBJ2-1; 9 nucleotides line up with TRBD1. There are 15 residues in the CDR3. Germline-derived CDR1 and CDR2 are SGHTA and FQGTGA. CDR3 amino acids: CASSLGGQGYTEQFF. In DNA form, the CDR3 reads TGTGCCAGCAGCTTAGGCGGACAGGGGTACACTGAGCAGTTCTTC.

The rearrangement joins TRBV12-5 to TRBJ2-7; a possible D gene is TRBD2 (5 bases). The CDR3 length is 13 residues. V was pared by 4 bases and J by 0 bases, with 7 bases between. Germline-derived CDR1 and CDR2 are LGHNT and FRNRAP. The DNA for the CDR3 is TGTGCTAGTGGTTCGGGAAGCTCCTACGAGCAGTACTTC. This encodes CASGSGSSYEQYF.